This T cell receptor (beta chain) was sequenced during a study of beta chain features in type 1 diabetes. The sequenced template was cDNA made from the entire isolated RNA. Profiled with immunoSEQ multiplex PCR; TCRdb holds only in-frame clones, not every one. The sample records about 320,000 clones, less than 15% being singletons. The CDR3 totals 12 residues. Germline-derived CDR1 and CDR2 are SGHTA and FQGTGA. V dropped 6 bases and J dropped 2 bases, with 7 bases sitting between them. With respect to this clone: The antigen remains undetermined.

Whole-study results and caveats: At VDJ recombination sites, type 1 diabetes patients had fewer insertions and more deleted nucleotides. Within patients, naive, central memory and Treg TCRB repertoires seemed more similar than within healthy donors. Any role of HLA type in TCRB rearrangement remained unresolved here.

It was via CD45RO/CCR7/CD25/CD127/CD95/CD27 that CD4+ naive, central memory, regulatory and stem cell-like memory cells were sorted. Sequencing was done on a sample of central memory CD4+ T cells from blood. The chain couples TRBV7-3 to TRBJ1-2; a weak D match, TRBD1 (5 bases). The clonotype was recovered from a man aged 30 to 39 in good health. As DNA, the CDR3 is TGTGCCAGCAGGGGGCTCAACTATGGCTACACCTTC. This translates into CASRGLNYGYTF.